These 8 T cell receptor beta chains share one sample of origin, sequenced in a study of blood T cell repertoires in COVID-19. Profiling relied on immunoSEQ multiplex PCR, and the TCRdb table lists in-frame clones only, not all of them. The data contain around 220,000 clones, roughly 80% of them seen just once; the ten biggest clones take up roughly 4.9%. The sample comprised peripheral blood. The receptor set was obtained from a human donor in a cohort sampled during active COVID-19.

In DNA form, the CDR3 reads TGTGCCACCAGTGATTTAAGCGGTGGCTCCTACAATGAGCAGTTCTTC. Translating it yields CATSDLSGGSYNEQFF. The chain uses TRBV24-1 and TRBJ2-1; D might be TRBD2 (5 bases). Looked up from germline, CDR1 is KGHDR and CDR2 is SFDVKD. Trimming removed 1 base at V and 0 bases at J, with 9 bases between. The length of the CDR3 is 16 residues.

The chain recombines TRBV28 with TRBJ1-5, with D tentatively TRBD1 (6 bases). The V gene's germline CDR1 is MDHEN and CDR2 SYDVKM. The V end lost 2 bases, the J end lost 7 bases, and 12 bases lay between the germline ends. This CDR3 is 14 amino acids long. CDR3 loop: CASSLRGARQPQHF. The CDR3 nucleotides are TGTGCCAGCAGTTTACGGGGGGCAAGGCAGCCCCAGCATTTT.

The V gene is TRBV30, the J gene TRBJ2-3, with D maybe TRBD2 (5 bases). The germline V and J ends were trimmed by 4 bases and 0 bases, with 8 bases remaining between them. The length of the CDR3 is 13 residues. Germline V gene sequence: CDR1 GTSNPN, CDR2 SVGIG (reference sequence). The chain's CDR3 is CAWTSGSTDTQYF. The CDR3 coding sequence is TGTGCCTGGACAAGCGGAAGCACAGATACGCAGTATTTT.

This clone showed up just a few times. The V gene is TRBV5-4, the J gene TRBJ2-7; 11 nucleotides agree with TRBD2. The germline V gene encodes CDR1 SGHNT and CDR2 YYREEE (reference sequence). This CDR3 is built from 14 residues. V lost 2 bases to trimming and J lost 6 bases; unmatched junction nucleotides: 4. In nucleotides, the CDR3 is TGTGCCAGCAGCTTAACTAGCGGGAGTACCGAGCAGTACTTC. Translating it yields CASSLTSGSTEQYF.

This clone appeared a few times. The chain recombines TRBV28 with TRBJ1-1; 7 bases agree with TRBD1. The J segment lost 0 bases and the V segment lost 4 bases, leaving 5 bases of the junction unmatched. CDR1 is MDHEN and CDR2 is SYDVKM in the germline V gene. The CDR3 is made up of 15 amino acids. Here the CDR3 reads CASSSAGTVNTEAFF. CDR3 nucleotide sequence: TGTGCCAGCAGTTCCGCCGGGACAGTGAACACTGAAGCTTTCTTT. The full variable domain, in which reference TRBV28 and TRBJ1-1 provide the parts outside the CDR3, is DVKVTQSSRYLVKRTGEKVFLECVQDMDHENMFWYRQDPGLGLRLIYFSYDVKMKEKGDIPEGYSVSREKKERFSLILESASTNQTSMYLCASSSAGTVNTEAFFGQGTRLTVV.

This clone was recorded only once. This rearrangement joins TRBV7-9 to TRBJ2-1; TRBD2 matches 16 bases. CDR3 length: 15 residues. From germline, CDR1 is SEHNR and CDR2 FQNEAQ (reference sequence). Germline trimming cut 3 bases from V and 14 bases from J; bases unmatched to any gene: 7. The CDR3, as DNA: TGTGCCAGCAGCTTTGGGACTAGCGGGAGGGCGAGGGAGTTCTTC. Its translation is CASSFGTSGRAREFF. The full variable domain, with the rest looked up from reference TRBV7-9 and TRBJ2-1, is DTGVSQNPRHKITKRGQNVTFRCDPISEHNRLYWYRQTLGQGPEFLTYFQNEAQLEKSRLLSDRFSAERPKGSFSTLEIQRTEQGDSAMYLCASSFGTSGRAREFFGPGTRLTVL.

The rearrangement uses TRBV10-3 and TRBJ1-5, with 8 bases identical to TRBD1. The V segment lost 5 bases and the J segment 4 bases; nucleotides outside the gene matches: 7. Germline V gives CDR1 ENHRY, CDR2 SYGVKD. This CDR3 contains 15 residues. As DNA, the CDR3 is TGTGCCATCAGTACCGGACAGGGAACAAATCAGCCCCAGCATTTT. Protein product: CAISTGQGTNQPQHF.

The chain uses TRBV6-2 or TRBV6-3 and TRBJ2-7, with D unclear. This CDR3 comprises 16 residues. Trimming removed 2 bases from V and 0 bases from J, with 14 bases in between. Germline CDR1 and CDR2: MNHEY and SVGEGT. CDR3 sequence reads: CASSYGPPQSSYEQYF. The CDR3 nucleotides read TGTGCCAGCAGTTACGGGCCTCCGCAGAGCTCCTACGAGCAGTACTTC.